This T cell receptor (beta chain) is from a study of long-term antiretroviral therapy in people with HIV. The ends lost 0 bases at V and 1 base at J; junction bases unmatched: 18. The CDR3 is 21 amino acids. On this clone itself: The antigen remains undetermined.

Runs used v3.0 of the immunoSEQ assay and were done at survey level. Sequencing was designed to cover about 35,000-55,000 T-cell genomes in each sample. Sequencing used immunoSEQ multiplex PCR; TCRdb keeps in-frame clones, though not all of them. Among thousands of clones listed, approximately 85% were seen once. Findings and limits, study-wide: The repertoire was dominated at all time points by clones expanded before ART. Increased diversity was seen after ART, yet it remained lower than in transplant donor controls.

The clonotype was recovered from a woman aged 50 to 60 with HIV. The starting material was unsorted PBMCs, obtained 3.7 years after starting antiretroviral therapy. This chain connects TRBV23-1 to TRBJ1-1; 9 nucleotides agree with TRBD1. TRBV23-1 is filed as an ORF, its function uncertain. CDR3 protein: CASSQSTHRGPEELTNTEAFF. In DNA form, the CDR3 reads TGCGCCAGCAGTCAATCGACGCACAGGGGGCCGGAAGAATTGACGAACACTGAAGCTTTCTTT.